Following are 14 T cell receptor beta chains from one sample sequenced in a study of early T cells in non-severe SARS-CoV-2 infection. TCRdb itself ran the 5' RACE reads through MiXCR, one entry per CDR3 protein. The repertoire holds tens of thousands of distinct CDR3 sequences, with roughly 4.9% as singletons. The sequenced sample consisted of whole blood. Source of these receptors: an adult who was a healthcare worker with PCR-confirmed SARS-CoV-2 infection or an uninfected control (not recorded which).

This clonotype has a count of ten or more. This chain joins TRBV6-2 or TRBV6-3 and TRBJ2-7; D not certain. The germline V gene has CDR1 MNHEY and CDR2 SVGEGT. CDR3 length: 12 amino acids. The V and J ends lost 2 bases and 5 bases respectively, with 7 bases between them. The CDR3 DNA is TGTGCCAGCAGTTACCCCACGGACGAGCAGTACTTC. Encoded protein: CASSYPTDEQYF.

The V gene is TRBV3-1, the J gene TRBJ1-6; D is unresolved. CDR3 length: 15 amino acids. Between the trimmed V and J ends, which lost 4 bases and 8 bases, there was a span of 15 bases. Germline CDR1 is LGHDT and CDR2 is YNNKEL (reference sequence). The CDR3, as DNA: TGTGCCAGCAGCCGACTGAAGCCGGGTGATTCACCCCTCCACTTT. Translating gives CASSRLKPGDSPLHF.

This clonotype was picked up many times. The rearrangement uses TRBV5-1 and TRBJ1-1; 8 bases fit TRBD1. J gave up 4 bases and V 4 bases, and 12 bases lay outside the gene matches. The CDR3 contains 16 residues. Germline V gene sequence: CDR1 SGHRS, CDR2 YFSETQ. The CDR3 sequence: CASSTGTGPLGTEAFF. CDR3 nucleotides: TGCGCCAGCAGCACTGGGACAGGACCCCTTGGCACTGAAGCTTTCTTT.

This clonotype has just a few counts. The chain employs TRBV6-5 and TRBJ2-6; D remains unclear. V was cut by 0 bases and J by 1 base, with 4 bases left in between. Germline loops: CDR1 MNHEY, CDR2 SVGAGI. The CDR3 contains 15 residues. The CDR3 DNA reads as TGTGCCAGCAGTTACTCCGTGTCTGGGGCCAACGTCCTGACTTTC. Translated, it gives CASSYSVSGANVLTF.

This clonotype was seen ten or more times. The chain has TRBV24-1 and TRBJ2-7; tentatively, D is TRBD2 (5 bases). Germline CDR1 is KGHDR and CDR2 is SFDVKD. The CDR3 sequence is 14 residues long. Deletions cut 3 bases from V and 0 bases from J, with 8 bases between. CDR3 in DNA: TGTGCCACCAGTGATCGAGGGAGCTCCTACGAGCAGTACTTC. As protein: CATSDRGSSYEQYF.

This clonotype came up many times. The chain recombines TRBV3-1 with TRBJ1-1; D is unclear. Germline V gene sequence: CDR1 LGHDT, CDR2 YNNKEL (reference sequence). Trimming removed 4 bases from V and 4 bases from J, with 7 bases in between. The CDR3 sequence is 12 residues long. The CDR3 reads CASSRGSTEAFF. The CDR3 nucleotides read TGTGCCAGCAGCCGAGGGAGCACTGAAGCTTTCTTT.

This clonotype was seen only a few times. The chain has TRBV20-1 and TRBJ1-5; D not resolved. The CDR3 loop spans 15 amino acids. Trimming removed 2 bases at V and 2 bases at J, with 13 bases between. Per the germline V gene, CDR1 is DFQATT and CDR2 is SNEGSKA (reference sequence). The CDR3 nucleotides are TGCAGTGCTAGATGGGGAAGTAAGGGCAATCAGCCCCAGCATTTT. The encoded protein is CSARWGSKGNQPQHF.

This clonotype showed up many times. CDR3 protein: CATSDFGQGSGANVLTF. The CDR3 coding sequence is TGTGCCACCAGTGATTTTGGGCAGGGGTCCGGGGCCAACGTCCTGACTTTC. The chain employs TRBV24-1 and TRBJ2-6, with D maybe TRBD1 (6 bases). Trimming shortened V by 1 base and J by 4 bases, and 13 bases separated the two germline ends. The CDR3 covers 17 residues. Germline V gene sequence: CDR1 KGHDR, CDR2 SFDVKD.

The table lists this clonotype with many counts. The genes are TRBV6-2 or TRBV6-3 and TRBJ2-7; D is ambiguous. V gave up 7 bases and J gave up 3 bases, with 10 bases separating them. CDR1 is MNHEY and CDR2 is SVGEGT in the germline V gene. This CDR3 is 12 amino acids long. The CDR3 DNA reads TGTGCCAGCACCACCCAGAGCTACGAGCAGTACTTC. Protein sequence: CASTTQSYEQYF.

The chain carries TRBV6-2 or TRBV6-3 and TRBJ2-1; 10 bases are a match to TRBD2. The ends lost 10 bases at V and 16 bases at J; junction bases unmatched: 13. The CDR3 contains 12 residues. CDR1 is MNHEY, CDR2 SVGEGT, per germline. The CDR3 nucleotides read TGTGCCAACAGGAGCGGGAGGGCCCCAGCTTTCTTC. This translates into CANRSGRAPAFF.

This clonotype was detected many times. The chain recombines TRBV7-9 with TRBJ2-6; tentatively, D is TRBD1 (6 bases). Between the trimmed V and J ends, which lost 5 bases and 2 bases, there was a span of 13 bases. Germline lookup yields CDR1 SEHNR and CDR2 FQNEAQ (reference sequence). The CDR3 runs to 16 residues. The CDR3 sequence: CASSPFTGPGANVLTF. The CDR3 region has the DNA TGTGCCAGCAGCCCCTTCACAGGGCCTGGGGCCAACGTCCTGACTTTC. The whole variable domain, remainder taken from reference TRBV7-9 and TRBJ2-6, is DTGVSQNPRHKITKRGQNVTFRCDPISEHNRLYWYRQTLGQGPEFLTYFQNEAQLEKSRLLSDRFSAERPKGSFSTLEIQRTEQGDSAMYLCASSPFTGPGANVLTFGAGSRLTVL.

With regard to this clonotype: A much larger clone differs by one base, so this may be a read error. V gene TRBV4-3 combines with J gene TRBJ2-3; 10 nucleotides agree with TRBD2. This CDR3 has 16 amino acids. CDR1 and CDR2 from the germline V gene are LGHNA and YSLEER. The CDR3 sequence: CASSRQLAGNTDTLYF. For the CDR3, the DNA is TGCGCCAGCAGCCGCCAACTAGCGGGGAACACAGATACGCTGTATTTT.

This clonotype was counted ten times or more. This sequence joins TRBV5-6 and TRBJ2-1, with D perhaps given as TRBD1 or TRBD2 (5 bases each). The CDR3 is made up of 16 amino acids. Per germline, CDR1 SGHDT and CDR2 YYEEEE. Deletions cut 5 bases from V and 8 bases from J, with 23 bases between. The CDR3 loop is CASRRGTADRWDEQFF. The CDR3 nucleotides are TGTGCCAGCAGACGAGGGACGGCTGATAGGTGGGATGAGCAGTTCTTC.

This clonotype was detected ten times or more. The chain couples TRBV30 to TRBJ2-6; D call uncertain. This CDR3 has 15 residues. Deletions cut 2 bases from V and 2 bases from J, with 10 bases between. CDR1 is GTSNPN and CDR2 is SVGIG in the germline V gene (reference sequence). The CDR3 nucleotides read TGTGCCTGGAGTCCGCTGGACGCTGGGGCCAACGTCCTGACTTTC. The encoded protein is CAWSPLDAGANVLTF.